This T cell receptor beta chain was identified during a study of response to subunit inactivated influenza vaccine. General study findings and limits: There was a suggestion from the authors that each seasonal influenza vaccination recruits few new T cells.

Germline CDR1 is WNHNN and CDR2 is SYGVQD (reference sequence). The CDR3 covers 13 residues. With 10 bases clipped from V and 6 bases from J, the junction kept 5 bases outside the gene matches. TCRdb re-derived calls from the RT-PCR reads in MiXCR, one entry per CDR3 protein. Of more than 700,000 distinct CDR3 sequences in the sample, 21% were seen once. On this clonotype: Its antigen remains unidentified.

This clonotype originated in a man between 50 and 59 years old who received an inactivated influenza vaccine. The chain links TRBV10-1 to TRBJ2-5; 13 bases match TRBD2. This sample comprised PBMCs from blood, obtained about 5 days after vaccination. The DNA for the CDR3 is TGCGCCACCGGGACTAGCGGGGCGAAGACCCAGTACTTC. It yields the protein CATGTSGAKTQYF.